This T cell receptor (beta chain) was obtained from a study of blood T cell repertoires in COVID-19. The length of the CDR3 is 15 residues. V trimming: 4 bases; J trimming: 3 bases; junction bases outside the gene matches: 4. Germline V CDR1 and CDR2: MNHEY, SVGEGT. Methods used by the authors: Amplification of reference gene primers provided the estimated nucleated cell counts. Using immunoSEQ multiplex PCR, the repertoire was profiled, and TCRdb retains in-frame clones only, with some absent. V and J calls plus clone size are reproduced from that table; the DNA served to infer D and trimming. The sample includes 250,000 to 300,000 clones, 75% to 90% of them seen just once.

The rearrangement links TRBV6-2 or TRBV6-3 to TRBJ1-1, with TRBD1 matching over 11 bases. The sample taken for sequencing was peripheral blood. This receptor was taken from a man in his forties with acute or convalescent COVID-19. The CDR3 region is CASSSPGQGDTEAFF. The CDR3 DNA sequence: TGTGCCAGCAGTTCCCCGGGACAGGGGGACACTGAAGCTTTCTTT.